Below, one T cell receptor beta chain is given with its context. Its antigen is undetermined. Arm-PCR with iRepertoire HTBI primers amplified the CDR3 regions for these TCR beta libraries. TCRdb fed the multiplex PCR reads into MiXCR, producing one record per CDR3 protein. The sample lists roughly 300,000 distinct CDR3 sequences, 15% to 20% seen once, with 25% to 30% in the top ten. This specimen belongs to a study of regulatory T cells in long-lasting Graves disease. General study findings and limits: Persistent disease was characterized by preferential usage of TRBV28, TRBJ1-2 and TRBJ2-5. Accuracy could have been hurt by small sample size. Those with persistent Graves' had less TCR diversity than newly diagnosed patients.

This CDR3 is 14 amino acids long. Per the germline V gene, CDR1 is MNHEY and CDR2 is SMNVEV (reference sequence). V was clipped by 4 bases and J by 5 bases, with 12 bases between them. The time point denotes: persistent/refractory GD, antithyroid drugs over 5 years with positive TRAb. The TCR library was made from RNA that had been extracted from PBMCs in TRIzol. As a group, patients came from one endocrinology department in Xi'an, China. Material: peripheral blood mononuclear cells (PBMCs), obtained when the disease was refractory, from a patient treated with antithyroid drugs. V usage is TRBV27 and J usage is TRBJ2-1; D is perhaps TRBD2 (6 bases). The clonotype was recovered from a female donor with Graves disease. The CDR3 DNA reads TGTGCCAGCAGTTGGTCACGCGGGAACAATGAGCAGTTCTTC. Protein product: CASSWSRGNNEQFF.